The 15 T cell receptor beta chains in this list originate from one sample, sequenced in a study of T cells after yellow fever vaccination. Using its own MiXCR run on the 5' RACE reads, TCRdb lists one record per CDR3 protein. The sample holds 200,000 to 250,000 distinct CDR3 sequences, about 3% seen once. Sequenced material: CD4+ T cells sorted from PBMCs, taken 10 days after the yellow fever booster vaccination. These receptors all stem from a young man who received the YFV17D yellow fever vaccine.

This clonotype was recorded many times. This rearrangement joins TRBV6-6 to TRBJ2-2; no definite D call. Germline lookup yields CDR1 MNHNY and CDR2 SVGAGI (reference sequence). CDR3 size: 16 residues. With 4 bases removed from V and 1 base from J, the gap between germline ends came to 13 bases. The CDR3 sequence is CASSSMAARNTGELFF. In nucleotides, the CDR3 is TGTGCCAGCAGTTCTATGGCGGCCAGGAACACCGGGGAGCTGTTTTTT.

The gene calls are TRBV7-8 and TRBJ2-3, with 8 nucleotides matching TRBD1. The CDR3 has 15 amino acids. V shed 5 bases and J 1 base; nucleotides not matched to a gene: 5. From germline, CDR1 is SGHVS and CDR2 FQNEAQ. The CDR3 DNA follows: TGTGCCAGCAGCCTTGGACAGGGTTGCACAGATACGCAGTATTTT. Amino acid sequence: CASSLGQGCTDTQYF.

This clonotype was seen repeatedly, ten times or more. J is TRBJ2-2 and V is TRBV24-1, with D unclear. Per germline, CDR1 KGHDR and CDR2 SFDVKD. The CDR3 has 14 amino acids. V lost 3 bases to trimming and J lost 9 bases, with 13 bases between them. Here the CDR3 reads CATSDPGSRRELFF. The DNA for the CDR3 is TGTGCCACCAGTGATCCCGGGTCCCGGAGGGAGCTGTTTTTT.

This clonotype was counted ten times or more. V is TRBV5-6 and J is TRBJ2-3; D is undetermined. V gave up 0 bases and J gave up 2 bases, with 13 bases separating them. CDR1 is SGHDT, CDR2 YYEEEE, per germline. The CDR3 length is 16 residues. The CDR3 DNA sequence: TGTGCCAGCAGCTTGGCTCCTTTGGGCGCCACAGATACGCAGTATTTT. This sequence encodes CASSLAPLGATDTQYF. Complete variable domain (other parts from reference TRBV5-6 and TRBJ2-3): DAGVTQSPTHLIKTRGQQVTLRCSPKSGHDTVSWYQQALGQGPQFIFQYYEEEERQRGNFPDRFSGHQFPNYSSELNVNALLLGDSALYLCASSLAPLGATDTQYFGPGTRLTVL.

V gene TRBV29-1 combines with J gene TRBJ1-1; D is undetermined. The CDR3 is 12 amino acids. The germline CDR1 and CDR2 sequences are SQVTM and ANQGSEA. V lost 6 bases and J 2 bases, leaving 10 bases between the germline ends. The CDR3 DNA sequence: TGCAGCGTCGTAACCATAAACACTGAAGCTTTCTTT. It yields the protein CSVVTINTEAFF.

This clonotype was observed at least ten times. V and J are TRBV5-5 and TRBJ1-1; no definite D call. CDR3 length equals 14 residues. V was clipped by 1 base and J by 1 base, with 8 bases between them. Germline lookup yields CDR1 SGHKS and CDR2 YYEKEE (reference sequence). The CDR3 spells CASSLKGANTEAFF. CDR3 DNA: TGTGCCAGCAGCTTGAAGGGCGCGAACACTGAAGCTTTCTTT.

The chain joins TRBV25-1 to TRBJ1-1; D unresolved. Germline values: CDR1 MGHDK, CDR2 SYGVNS. The CDR3 runs to 14 residues. V dropped 7 bases and J dropped 3 bases, with 15 bases sitting between them. CDR3 protein: CASTSLGRDTEAFF. CDR3 DNA sequence: TGTGCCAGCACCTCCCTGGGGAGGGACACTGAAGCTTTCTTT. Using reference TRBV25-1 and TRBJ1-1 for the parts outside the CDR3, the full variable domain is EADIYQTPRYLVIGTGKKITLECSQTMGHDKMYWYQQDPGMELHLIHYSYGVNSTEKGDLSSESTVSRIRTEHFPLTLESARPSHTSQYLCASTSLGRDTEAFFGQGTRLTVV.

This clonotype was counted many times. This chain connects TRBV5-1 to TRBJ2-1, with D maybe TRBD1 (5 bases). The CDR3 has 19 amino acids. CDR1 and CDR2 from the germline V gene are SGHRS and YFSETQ. Trimming left V 1 base short and J 2 bases short, with 22 bases between. CDR3 in amino acids: CASSLLDRTQGAPYNEQFF. As DNA, the CDR3 is TGCGCCAGCAGCTTGTTGGACCGAACCCAGGGTGCACCCTACAATGAGCAGTTCTTC.

There are a few counts of this clonotype. The chain combines TRBV4-1 with TRBJ1-2, with D perhaps matching TRBD1 (6 bases). Trimming left V 0 bases short and J 6 bases short, with 11 bases between. Germline assignment: CDR1 MGHRA and CDR2 YSYEKL. The CDR3 is 14 residues long. CDR3 coding DNA: TGCGCCAGCAGCCAAGAGGGCAGGGACAATGGCTACACCTTC. It is translated as CASSQEGRDNGYTF.

This clonotype turned up a few times. The V gene is TRBV3-1, the J gene TRBJ2-7; TRBD1 or TRBD2 may be the D gene (5 bases each). Trimming took off 4 bases at V and 7 bases at J, with 11 bases between the two ends. The CDR3 loop spans 12 amino acids. Per the germline V gene, CDR1 is LGHDT and CDR2 is YNNKEL (reference sequence). CDR3 nucleotides: TGTGCCAGCAGCCCGGGGCCGCGGGAGCAGTACTTC. Translated, it gives CASSPGPREQYF.

V and J are TRBV4-1 and TRBJ1-1, with no clear D. This CDR3 comprises 14 residues. Germline V gene sequence: CDR1 MGHRA, CDR2 YSYEKL. Trimming took off 4 bases at V and 3 bases at J, with 12 bases between the two ends. This chain's CDR3 is CASSLGEHYTEAFF. The CDR3 nucleotides are TGCGCCAGCAGCCTCGGCGAACATTACACTGAAGCTTTCTTT.

This clonotype was seen only a few times. The gene calls are TRBV2 and TRBJ2-7; D gene ambiguous. The germline CDR1 and CDR2 sequences are SNHLY and FYNNEI. V was shortened by 0 bases and J by 9 bases, with 12 bases between the two germline ends. This CDR3 has 13 amino acids. CDR3 sequence: CASSEAPDIRQYF. CDR3 bases: TGTGCCAGCAGTGAAGCGCCAGATATCAGGCAGTACTTC.

This clonotype has a handful of counts. The J gene is TRBJ1-1, the V gene TRBV5-1; D call uncertain. Germline V lookup: CDR1 SGHRS, CDR2 YFSETQ. V lost 0 bases, J lost 0 bases, and 12 bases lay in between. This CDR3 spans 16 amino acids. The CDR3 DNA reads as TGCGCCAGCAGCTTGGCAACCGGTGGAATGAACACTGAAGCTTTCTTT. Translating it yields CASSLATGGMNTEAFF.

The chain uses TRBV7-9 and TRBJ1-3; D is ambiguous. With 1 base removed from V and 6 bases from J, the gap between germline ends came to 7 bases. CDR3 size: 13 residues. Germline CDR1 and CDR2: SEHNR and FQNEAQ (reference sequence). The CDR3 DNA reads as TGTGCCAGCAGCTTAGATGCGGTAAACACCATATATTTT. This translates into CASSLDAVNTIYF.

This clonotype was observed at least ten times. The chain uses TRBV27 and TRBJ1-5, with D perhaps matching TRBD1 (5 bases). The V end was cut by 5 bases, the J end by 2 bases, with 13 bases between. The CDR3 runs 15 residues. CDR1 MNHEY and CDR2 SMNVEV come from the germline V gene (reference sequence). CDR3 sequence reads: CASSGSGAGNQPQHF. DNA of the CDR3: TGTGCCAGCAGTGGCAGCGGGGCGGGCAATCAGCCCCAGCATTTT.